Listed here are 13 T cell receptor beta chains from one sample, sequenced in a study of metastatic and nonmetastatic thyroid tumors. Thyroid surgery had not been preceded by any treatment in any patient. TCRdb ran MiXCR on the PCR reads. The table records more than 25,000 clones, approximately 8% of them present only once. What was sequenced was blood. The receptors originated from a female donor with papillary thyroid cancer or a benign thyroid nodule (not recorded which). Some clones in this sample may be carry-over from other donors' samples.

This clone was seen many times. V and J are TRBV7-9 and TRBJ2-3, with D perhaps TRBD2 (5 bases). The germline V gene encodes CDR1 SEHNR and CDR2 FQNEAQ (reference sequence). This CDR3 contains 13 residues. V lost 1 base, J lost 4 bases, and 6 bases lay in between. The CDR3 is CASSLGTSDTQYF. DNA of the CDR3: TGTGCCAGCAGCTTAGGGACTTCAGATACGCAGTATTTT.

In its sample, this clone was seen many times. V is TRBV4-1 and J is TRBJ2-1; TRBD2 agrees at 10 bases. The CDR3 spans 17 residues. Trimming took 3 bases from V and 8 from J; bases not matched to a gene: 13. CDR1 is MGHRA, CDR2 YSYEKL, per germline. CDR3 loop: CASSQVLGLAFVDEQFF. In nucleotides, the CDR3 is TGCGCCAGCAGCCAGGTACTGGGACTAGCGTTTGTAGATGAGCAGTTCTTC.

Many counts were recorded for this clone. The CDR3 sequence is CASSSLMGTDTQYF. CDR3 sequence (DNA): TGTGCCAGCAGCTCCCTAATGGGCACAGATACGCAGTATTTT. This chain links TRBV9 with TRBJ2-3; D is unclear. The CDR3 runs 14 residues. Deletions cut 4 bases from V and 1 base from J, with 10 bases between. Per the germline V gene, CDR1 is SGDLS and CDR2 is YYNGEE.

This clone occurred many times. The chain is built from TRBV19 and TRBJ2-7, with D hard to call. Germline V gives CDR1 LNHDA, CDR2 SQIVND (reference sequence). Trimming removed 4 bases from V and 5 bases from J, with 6 bases in between. The length of the CDR3 is 11 residues. The CDR3 nucleotides are TGTGCCAGTAGTAACCGGAACGAGCAGTACTTC. Translating gives CASSNRNEQYF.

This clone has just a few counts. This chain joins TRBV6-2 or TRBV6-3 and TRBJ2-1, with D unclear. The CDR3 is made up of 14 amino acids. Trimming shortened V by 6 bases and J by 2 bases, and 11 bases separated the two germline ends. Germline V gene lookup returns CDR1 MNHEY and CDR2 SVGEGT. The CDR3 region has the DNA TGTGCCAGCAGCCGTGACGGAGCCTACAATGAGCAGTTCTTC. Amino acid sequence: CASSRDGAYNEQFF.

This clone was observed many times. CDR3 sequence (DNA): TGTGCCAGCACCCGACCCGGGACACCTCACTCGGGGGAGCAGTACTTC. The encoded protein is CASTRPGTPHSGEQYF. This chain uses TRBV6-2 or TRBV6-3 with TRBJ2-7, with D tentatively TRBD1 (6 bases). Between the trimmed V and J ends, which lost 7 bases and 7 bases, there was a span of 26 bases. Germline V lookup: CDR1 MNHEY, CDR2 SVGEGT. The length of the CDR3 is 16 residues.

This clone was seen at least ten times. The chain carries TRBV20-1 and TRBJ2-3; possibly TRBD1 or TRBD2 for D (6 bases each). Germline V gene lookup returns CDR1 DFQATT and CDR2 SNEGSKA (reference sequence). Trimming removed 3 bases from V and 0 bases from J, with 13 bases in between. The CDR3 spans 15 residues. The CDR3 here is CSARGAGTSTDTQYF. CDR3 DNA: TGCAGTGCTAGGGGGGCGGGAACTAGCACAGATACGCAGTATTTT.

In this sample, this clone turned up many times. The V call is TRBV24-1, the J call TRBJ2-3; no definite D call. The V end lost 4 bases, the J end lost 5 bases, and 9 bases lay between the germline ends. The CDR3 extends over 13 amino acids. Germline lookup yields CDR1 KGHDR and CDR2 SFDVKD. CDR3 residues: CATSEAGEDTQYF. CDR3 bases: TGTGCCACCAGTGAGGCTGGGGAAGATACGCAGTATTTT.

This clone occurred many times. The chain employs TRBV11-1 and TRBJ2-1; tentatively, D is TRBD2 (7 bases). V shed 4 bases and J shed 6 bases, with 16 bases lying between them. Germline V gene lookup returns CDR1 SGHAT and CDR2 FQDESV (reference sequence). There are 15 residues in the CDR3. The CDR3 reads CASSSSGGLGNEQFF. The CDR3 coding sequence is TGTGCCAGCAGCTCCTCCGGGGGGCTAGGCAATGAGCAGTTCTTC. Full variable domain (remainder filled in from reference TRBV11-1 and TRBJ2-1): EAEVAQSPRYKITEKSQAVAFWCDPISGHATLYWYRQILGQGPELLVQFQDESVVDDSQLPKDRFSAERLKGVDSTLKIQPAELGDSAMYLCASSSSGGLGNEQFFGPGTRLTVL.

This clone has ten or more counts. For the CDR3, the DNA is TGCGCCAGCAGCTTAGGGGACCACACCAATGAGCAGTTCTTC. It specifies CASSLGDHTNEQFF. The chain joins TRBV5-1 to TRBJ2-1, with D perhaps matching TRBD1 or TRBD2 (5 bases each). Trimming took off 2 bases at V and 6 bases at J, with 12 bases between the two ends. The CDR3 is made up of 14 amino acids. Germline V gene sequence: CDR1 SGHRS, CDR2 YFSETQ. Complete variable domain (other parts from reference TRBV5-1 and TRBJ2-1): KAGVTQTPRYLIKTRGQQVTLSCSPISGHRSVSWYQQTPGQGLQFLFEYFSETQRNKGNFPGRFSGRQFSNSRSEMNVSTLELGDSALYLCASSLGDHTNEQFFGPGTRLTVL.

This clone was picked up many times. The rearrangement joins TRBV5-8 to TRBJ1-4, with D tentatively TRBD1 (6 bases). CDR1 SGHTS and CDR2 YDEGEE come from the germline V gene. The CDR3 is 15 residues long. Trimming left V 5 bases short and J 6 bases short, with 17 bases between. The chain's CDR3 is CASSPGQRSYEKLFF. CDR3 in DNA: TGTGCCAGCAGTCCCGGACAGAGGAGTTATGAAAAACTGTTTTTT. Supplemented by reference TRBV5-8 and TRBJ1-4, the full variable domain reads EAGVTQSPTHLIKTRGQQATLRCSPISGHTSVYWYQQALGLGLQFLLWYDEGEERNRGNFPPRFSGRQFPNYSSELNVNALELEDSALYLCASSPGQRSYEKLFFGSGTQLSVL.

Many counts were recorded for this clone. V and J are TRBV15 and TRBJ2-3; 9 positions match TRBD2. Per the germline V gene, CDR1 is LNHNV and CDR2 is YYDKDF (reference sequence). The CDR3 totals 15 residues. After removal of 6 bases from V and 1 base from J, the junction contained 5 bases not matched to a gene. CDR3 residues: CATRRGGGGTDTQYF. DNA for the CDR3: TGTGCCACCAGGCGGGGGGGGGGAGGCACAGATACGCAGTATTTT.

This clone was observed at least ten times. The rearrangement links TRBV27 to TRBJ2-1; maybe TRBD1 (5 bases). With 6 bases removed from V and 6 bases from J, the gap between germline ends came to 15 bases. This CDR3 has 14 residues. The germline CDR1 and CDR2 sequences are MNHEY and SMNVEV (reference sequence). CDR3 protein: CASRALSRANEQFF. CDR3 bases: TGTGCCAGCAGAGCTCTGAGCAGGGCCAATGAGCAGTTCTTC.